These 6 T cell receptor beta chains were sequenced from one sample in a study of blood T cell repertoires in COVID-19. Libraries were prepared by immunoSEQ multiplex PCR; TCRdb keeps only in-frame clonotypes and omits some of them. Here the sample spans under 110,000 clones, around 85% being singletons. Sequencing input: peripheral blood. These receptors came from a woman aged 70 to 79 with active or convalescent COVID-19.

The chain couples TRBV29-1 to TRBJ1-2, with D perhaps TRBD1 (6 bases). The germline V gene has CDR1 SQVTM and CDR2 ANQGSEA. V gave up 4 bases and J gave up 4 bases, with 13 bases separating them. The CDR3 totals 13 residues. Here the CDR3 DNA reads TGCAGCGTTGTTCGGGGGGGCGTCTATGGCTACACCTTC. Translated, it gives CSVVRGGVYGYTF.

The chain employs TRBV29-1 and TRBJ1-1; 7 bases match TRBD1. J gave up 7 bases and V 6 bases, and 11 bases lay outside the gene matches. Germline V gene data show CDR1 as SQVTM and CDR2 as ANQGSEA. This CDR3 comprises 13 residues. The CDR3 DNA sequence: TGCAGCGTAACCGACAGGGCCGTCGGTGAAGCTTTCTTT. Its translation: CSVTDRAVGEAFF.

The CDR3 nucleotides read TGTGCCAGCAGCTCTGGACTAGCGGGGGGCACAGATACGCAGTATTTT. Its protein is CASSSGLAGGTDTQYF. The V and J genes are TRBV7-2 and TRBJ2-3; the match to TRBD2 covers 13 bases. The CDR3 length is 16 residues. Trimming at V came to 4 bases and at J to 1 base, leaving 2 bases not matched to a gene. From germline, CDR1 is SGHTA and CDR2 FQGNSA.

This clone was detected only once. The chain combines TRBV5-1 with TRBJ2-5, with 13 nucleotides matching TRBD2. The CDR3 spans 16 residues. Looked up from germline, CDR1 is SGHRS and CDR2 is YFSETQ. Unmatched junction bases numbered 4, after V lost 0 bases and J lost 5 bases. CDR3 sequence reads: CASSLETSGRLETQYF. The CDR3 bases are TGCGCCAGCAGCTTGGAGACTAGCGGGAGGCTGGAGACCCAGTACTTC.

This chain uses TRBV6-5 with TRBJ1-2, with 7 bases that match TRBD1. The CDR3 consists of 12 residues. V trimming: 7 bases; J trimming: 4 bases; junction bases outside the gene matches: 3. In germline, CDR1 is MNHEY, CDR2 SVGAGI. CDR3 residues: CASTRTGYGYTF. The CDR3 DNA follows: TGTGCCAGCACCAGGACAGGCTATGGCTACACCTTC.

The V call is TRBV18, the J call TRBJ1-5; 12 bases map to TRBD1. The germline CDR1 and CDR2 sequences are KGHSH and LQKENI. V shed 3 bases and J 6 bases; nucleotides not matched to a gene: 3. The CDR3 length is 15 residues. The CDR3 spells CASSPGQGAGQPQHF. The CDR3 DNA reads as TGTGCCAGCTCACCGGGACAGGGGGCCGGTCAGCCCCAGCATTTT.